The clone carrying this T cell receptor beta chain was picked up one time. Data came from immunoSEQ multiplex PCR; TCRdb stores just in-frame clones and leaves some out. The sample shows roughly 130,000 clones, over 85% of them seen only once. This record belongs to a study of blood T cell repertoires in COVID-19. Study-level background: Whether acute or convalescent, the COVID-19 samples came from the United States, Italy and Spain.

Germline V gene sequence: CDR1 MNHEY, CDR2 SMNVEV (reference sequence). The junction had 11 bases not matched to a gene; V was cut back by 5 bases and J by 7 bases. The CDR3 has 16 amino acids. Specimen: peripheral blood. The clonotype originates from a man aged 45-65 years with active COVID-19. V usage is TRBV27 and J usage is TRBJ2-1; 10 bases are a match to TRBD2. CDR3 nucleotides: TGTGCCAGCAGTCAGAGAAGACTAGCGGGTGGTAATGAGCAGTTCTTC. Its protein is CASSQRRLAGGNEQFF.